The present T cell receptor (beta chain) was sequenced within a study of cytomegalovirus exposure and HLA in healthy donors. Primers: 60 Vbeta forward and 13 Jbeta reverse. The assay was immunoSEQ multiplex PCR, and TCRdb's table has in-frame clones only and misses some. The repertoire holds 150,000 to 200,000 clones, with 87% as singletons. V was trimmed by 4 bases and J by 0 bases, leaving 10 bases between them. Germline lookup yields CDR1 MNHNS and CDR2 SASEGT. This CDR3 has 14 amino acids. This clone was seen only a few times. The chain joins TRBV6-1 to TRBJ2-7, with D unresolved. The TCR originated in a woman in her 30s in good health and CMV-seronegative. The sample was PBMCs. Here the CDR3 DNA reads TGTGCCAGCAGTGCGGAGATCGGCTCCTACGAGCAGTACTTC. Protein product: CASSAEIGSYEQYF.